Listed below are T cell receptor beta chains from one sample, sequenced in a study of CD8 T cells in ankylosing spondylitis. TCRdb itself ran the 5' RACE reads through MiXCR, one entry per CDR3 protein. The sample contains around 220,000 distinct CDR3 sequences, approximately 20% of which appear only once. Sequencing was performed on blood, either unsorted or a sorted T cell fraction (not recorded which). The receptors were gathered from a male donor with ankylosing spondylitis. Each CDR3 is given with its conserved first and last residue. D genes are given only for firm matches. Where a row states a size, it is once, few, many or the class of an expanded clone; other rows omit it.

d_gene: TRBD1
v_gene: TRBV6-2/TRBV6-3
j_gene: TRBJ2-7
abundance: few
CDR3aa: CASSYWGQVYEQYF
CDR3nt: TGTGCCAGCAGTTACTGGGGACAGGTCTACGAGCAGTACTTC

d_gene: -
v_gene: TRBV7-2
j_gene: TRBJ1-2
abundance: -
CDR3aa: CASSLDYGYTF
CDR3nt: TGTGCCAGCAGCTTAGACTATGGCTACACCTTC

d_gene: -
v_gene: TRBV4-1
j_gene: TRBJ1-1
abundance: -
CDR3aa: CASSQVYGNTEAFF
CDR3nt: TGCGCCAGCAGCCAAGTTTACGGGAACACTGAAGCTTTCTTT

d_gene: -
v_gene: TRBV7-9
j_gene: TRBJ2-1
abundance: -
CDR3aa: CASSLALGRGAVNEQFF
CDR3nt: TGTGCCAGCAGTTTAGCCCTCGGCAGGGGGGCGGTCAATGAGCAGTTCTTC

d_gene: -
v_gene: TRBV29-1
j_gene: TRBJ2-3
abundance: many
CDR3aa: CSVEDSLLKGSSTDTQYF
CDR3nt: TGCAGCGTTGAAGACTCCCTCCTAAAAGGCTCTAGCACAGATACGCAGTATTTT

d_gene: -
v_gene: TRBV27
j_gene: TRBJ2-7
abundance: -
CDR3aa: CASSLGGELGDEQYF
CDR3nt: TGTGCCAGCAGTTTAGGTGGGGAACTGGGCGACGAGCAGTACTTC

d_gene: TRBD1
v_gene: TRBV10-3
j_gene: TRBJ2-7
abundance: -
CDR3aa: CAISESQGARYEQYF
CDR3nt: TGTGCCATCAGTGAGTCGCAGGGGGCGCGGTACGAGCAGTACTTC

d_gene: -
v_gene: TRBV18
j_gene: TRBJ1-2
abundance: -
CDR3aa: CASSPPESHPNYGYTF
CDR3nt: TGTGCCAGCTCACCACCGGAAAGTCACCCCAACTATGGCTACACCTTC

d_gene: -
v_gene: TRBV10-3
j_gene: TRBJ2-7
abundance: -
CDR3aa: CAIGGTDSYEQYF
CDR3nt: TGTGCCATCGGAGGGACTGACTCCTACGAGCAGTACTTC

d_gene: -
v_gene: TRBV7-8
j_gene: TRBJ2-7
abundance: few
CDR3aa: CATLDKNSYEQYF
CDR3nt: TGTGCCACCCTGGACAAGAACTCCTACGAGCAGTACTTC

d_gene: -
v_gene: TRBV12-3/TRBV12-4
j_gene: TRBJ1-6
abundance: -
CDR3aa: CASSLEFGDSPLHF
CDR3nt: TGTGCCAGCAGTTTAGAGTTCGGGGACTCACCCCTCCACTTT

d_gene: TRBD2
v_gene: TRBV29-1
j_gene: TRBJ2-7
abundance: few
CDR3aa: CSVGLAGDYEQYF
CDR3nt: TGCAGCGTCGGACTAGCGGGAGACTACGAGCAGTACTTC

d_gene: -
v_gene: TRBV7-3
j_gene: TRBJ2-2
abundance: -
CDR3aa: CASSLEWSNGELFF
CDR3nt: TGTGCCAGCAGCTTAGAGTGGTCAAACGGGGAGCTGTTTTTT

d_gene: -
v_gene: TRBV20-1
j_gene: TRBJ1-1
abundance: many
CDR3aa: CSASTRDTEAFF
CDR3nt: TGCAGTGCTAGTACACGGGACACTGAAGCTTTCTTT

d_gene: -
v_gene: TRBV29-1
j_gene: TRBJ2-7
abundance: many
CDR3aa: CSVATSTSEQYF
CDR3nt: TGCAGCGTCGCGACTAGTACGTCCGAGCAGTACTTC

d_gene: -
v_gene: TRBV11-2
j_gene: TRBJ1-1
abundance: -
CDR3aa: CASSLMETEAFF
CDR3nt: TGTGCCAGCAGCTTAATGGAAACTGAAGCTTTCTTT

d_gene: TRBD1
v_gene: TRBV10-3
j_gene: TRBJ2-5
abundance: -
CDR3aa: CAISAGTGGPVTQYF
CDR3nt: TGTGCCATCAGTGCCGGGACAGGGGGCCCGGTGACCCAGTACTTC